Listed here are 29 T cell receptor beta chains from one sample, sequenced in a study of cytomegalovirus exposure and HLA in healthy donors (dated by TCRdb to the late 2010s). Libraries came from the immunoSEQ multiplex PCR assay. For the multiplex PCR, a mixture combining 60 forward primers for TCR Vbeta segments and 13 reverse primers for TCR Jbeta segments was used. TCRdb holds this immuneACCESS table with in-frame rearrangements only. Some clones are missing; in checked studies, unresolved V genes explain under half, and the rest has no known cause. Here the sample has 120,000 to 150,000 clones; around 80% occur a single time. Together, the top ten hold 1.5% to 2.5% of the sample. Material: PBMCs. The origin of the receptors is a woman aged 40 to 50 in good health and CMV-seronegative.

This clone was detected once. The chain has TRBV10-3 and TRBJ2-3; D possibly corresponds to TRBD2 (5 bases). Germline V CDR1 and CDR2: ENHRY, SYGVKD. The CDR3 loop spans 16 amino acids. V was clipped by 0 bases and J by 0 bases, with 10 bases between them. The CDR3 DNA reads TGTGCCATCAGTGAGTCGGGCGGAGGCAGCACAGATACGCAGTATTTT. This translates into CAISESGGGSTDTQYF.

The CDR3 region is CSVEDNDTQYF. CDR3 bases: TGCAGCGTTGAAGACAATGATACGCAGTATTTT. V usage is TRBV29-1 and J usage is TRBJ2-3; D ambiguous. The germline V gene has CDR1 SQVTM and CDR2 ANQGSEA. V gave up 0 bases and J gave up 6 bases, with 4 bases separating them. The CDR3 is made up of 11 amino acids.

The chain recombines TRBV28 with TRBJ1-5; D uncertain. The CDR3 runs to 14 residues. Germline CDR1 is MDHEN and CDR2 is SYDVKM. Trimming took off 4 bases at V and 1 base at J, with 8 bases between the two ends. CDR3 coding DNA: TGTGCCAGCAGTTCAAGCCGGAGCAATCAGCCCCAGCATTTT. Protein product: CASSSSRSNQPQHF.

V gene TRBV19 combines with J gene TRBJ1-2; 7 bases line up with TRBD1. The CDR3 runs 13 residues. J gave up 7 bases and V 5 bases, and 7 bases lay outside the gene matches. Germline CDR1 and CDR2: LNHDA and SQIVND (reference sequence). The CDR3 spells CASSVLQGSGYTF. As DNA, the CDR3 is TGTGCCAGTAGTGTGTTACAGGGGTCTGGCTACACCTTC.

The chain links TRBV9 to TRBJ2-5, with no clear D. The CDR3 totals 11 residues. The ends were cut back, 3 bases at V and 3 bases at J, with 3 bases in the middle. Germline-derived CDR1 and CDR2 are SGDLS and YYNGEE. CDR3 DNA: TGTGCCAGCAGCGCCAAAGAGACCCAGTACTTC. Translation gives CASSAKETQYF.

DNA of the CDR3: TGCGCCAGCAGCTATGGCAGGGTGAGCGAAAAACTGTTTTTT. This gives the protein CASSYGRVSEKLFF. V is TRBV5-1 and J is TRBJ1-4; D is possibly TRBD1 (5 bases). V was pared by 3 bases and J by 8 bases, with 14 bases between. CDR3 length equals 14 residues. Germline values: CDR1 SGHRS, CDR2 YFSETQ.

This clone came up once. The chain combines TRBV9 with TRBJ2-6, with a weak D call TRBD2 (5 bases). This CDR3 is built from 13 residues. The germline V and J ends were trimmed by 2 bases and 8 bases, with 8 bases remaining between them. CDR1 SGDLS and CDR2 YYNGEE come from the germline V gene. The CDR3 nucleotides read TGTGCCAGCAGCGTTACCGGGACCAACGTCCTGACTTTC. Translated, it gives CASSVTGTNVLTF.

The J gene is TRBJ2-1, the V gene TRBV4-2, with 9 nucleotides matching TRBD2. There are 13 residues in the CDR3. The ends lost 0 bases at V and 15 bases at J; junction bases unmatched: 6. The germline V gene encodes CDR1 LGHNA and CDR2 YNFKEQ. The CDR3 spells CASSQEGGTSTFF. The CDR3 nucleotides are TGTGCCAGCAGCCAAGAGGGAGGGACTAGCACGTTCTTC.

The chain is built from TRBV7-2 and TRBJ1-4; no clear D gene. The CDR3 runs 15 residues. From germline, CDR1 is SGHTA and CDR2 FQGNSA. Trimming cost V 1 base and J 4 bases, with 10 bases left between them. The CDR3 bases are TGTGCCAGCAGCTTAGTTCCAGGCGTTAATGAAAAACTGTTTTTT. This encodes CASSLVPGVNEKLFF.

J is TRBJ1-1 and V is TRBV9; D is ambiguous. Between the trimmed V and J ends, which lost 0 bases and 1 base, there was a span of 7 bases. Germline V CDR1 and CDR2: SGDLS, YYNGEE. The CDR3 has 14 amino acids. The CDR3 sequence is CASSVEARNTEAFF. The CDR3 region has the DNA TGTGCCAGCAGCGTAGAAGCTCGGAACACTGAAGCTTTCTTT.

The chain employs TRBV7-2 and TRBJ2-2, with a possible D match to TRBD2 (5 bases). V lost 1 base to trimming and J lost 5 bases, with 14 bases between them. CDR3 length: 16 residues. Germline V gives CDR1 SGHTA, CDR2 FQGNSA. The chain's CDR3 is CASSLEAVITTGELFF. CDR3 coding DNA: TGTGCCAGCAGCTTAGAAGCGGTAATAACTACCGGGGAGCTGTTTTTT.

The chain carries TRBV11-2 and TRBJ1-2; D is undetermined. The CDR3 covers 15 residues. CDR1 SGHAT and CDR2 FQNNGV come from the germline V gene. V was cut by 6 bases and J by 0 bases, with 14 bases left in between. The CDR3 bases are TGTGCCAGCAGGCTATCCCTACCCTCTAACTATGGCTACACCTTC. It codes for CASRLSLPSNYGYTF.

V is TRBV7-3 and J is TRBJ2-7, with D unresolved. Germline V lookup: CDR1 SGHTA, CDR2 FQGTGA. There are 13 residues in the CDR3. V gave up 6 bases and J gave up 5 bases, with 14 bases separating them. CDR3 nucleotide sequence: TGTGCCAGCAGTGCAGGTCGGTTAGACGAGCAGTACTTC. Translation gives CASSAGRLDEQYF.

This chain joins TRBV6-5 and TRBJ1-5, with 7 nucleotides matching TRBD1. The V gene end was trimmed by 5 bases and the J gene end by 4 bases; junction bases not matched to a gene: 5. The CDR3 has 14 amino acids. Germline assignment: CDR1 MNHEY and CDR2 SVGAGI. CDR3 residues: CASSEQGLNQPQHF. CDR3 DNA sequence: TGTGCCAGCAGTGAACAGGGGTTAAATCAGCCCCAGCATTTT.

The chain combines TRBV5-1 with TRBJ1-2; D is unclear. The CDR3 runs 13 residues. Germline V CDR1 and CDR2: SGHRS, YFSETQ. Trimming stripped 4 bases from V and 4 bases from J, with 11 bases between. CDR3 sequence: CASSGSNGYGYTF. The CDR3 coding sequence is TGCGCCAGCAGCGGCTCCAATGGCTATGGCTACACCTTC.

The chain is built from TRBV28 and TRBJ2-5; D might be TRBD1 (5 bases). This CDR3 contains 14 residues. Trimming took 6 bases from V and 0 from J, leaving 11 bases between them. Germline-derived CDR1 and CDR2 are MDHEN and SYDVKM. The CDR3 loop is CASRGPAYQETQYF. In DNA form, the CDR3 reads TGTGCCAGCAGGGGGCCCGCCTACCAAGAGACCCAGTACTTC.

As for this clone: One end of the junction does not line up with germline, which may come from a read error. The CDR3 sequence: CASSPSGRRTGTQYF. The CDR3 DNA sequence: TGTGCCAGCAGCCCTAGCGGGAGGAGGACAGGTACGCAGTATTTT. The chain carries TRBV5-4 and TRBJ2-3, with 11 bases fitting TRBD2. Germline V gives CDR1 SGHNT, CDR2 YYREEE (reference sequence). The CDR3 length is 15 residues. Full variable domain (remainder filled in from reference TRBV5-4 and TRBJ2-3): ETGVTQSPTHLIKTRGQQVTLRCSSQSGHNTVSWYQQALGQGPQFIFQYYREEENGRGNFPPRFSGLQFPNYSSELNVNALELDDSALYLCASSPSGRRTGTQYFGPGTRLTVL.

The chain has TRBV25-1 and TRBJ1-5; a possible D gene is TRBD1 (5 bases). Germline-derived CDR1 and CDR2 are MGHDK and SYGVNS. V shed 3 bases and J shed 4 bases, with 10 bases lying between them. There are 14 residues in the CDR3. CDR3 nucleotide sequence: TGTGCCAGCAGTGATCTCGGGGGGAATCAGCCCCAGCATTTT. This sequence encodes CASSDLGGNQPQHF.

A single count supports this clone. V usage is TRBV30 and J usage is TRBJ1-1; 9 bases fit TRBD1. J lost 5 bases, V lost 0 bases, and 7 bases had no gene match. The CDR3 is 15 residues long. In germline, CDR1 is GTSNPN, CDR2 SVGIG (reference sequence). Written as DNA, the CDR3 is TGTGCCTGGAGTGTGTCACAGGGGGCAGGAACTGAAGCTTTCTTT. It encodes CAWSVSQGAGTEAFF. The entire variable domain, with the rest obtained from reference TRBV30 and TRBJ1-1, is as follows: SQTIHQWPATLVQPVGSPLSLECTVEGTSNPNLYWYRQAAGRGLQLLFYSVGIGQISSEVPQNLSASRPQDRQFILSSKKLLLSDSGFYLCAWSVSQGAGTEAFFGQGTRLTVV.

The chain uses TRBV6-6 and TRBJ2-5, with a tentative D call TRBD2 (5 bases). V lost 6 bases and J lost 2, with 16 bases in between. In germline, CDR1 is MNHNY, CDR2 SVGAGI (reference sequence). The CDR3 is 15 amino acids. In nucleotides, the CDR3 is TGTGCCAGCAGGGGCGTACTAGTGAGACAAGAGACCCAGTACTTC. Translating gives CASRGVLVRQETQYF.

The V and J genes are TRBV11-3 and TRBJ2-2; 14 positions agree with TRBD2. Germline assignment: CDR1 SGHNT and CDR2 YENEEA. CDR3 length equals 15 residues. Germline trimming cut 5 bases from V and 6 bases from J; bases unmatched to any gene: 2. CDR3 residues: CASSRLAGGPGELFF. The CDR3 DNA follows: TGTGCCAGCAGCCGACTAGCGGGAGGGCCCGGGGAGCTGTTTTTT.

The rearrangement links TRBV10-3 to TRBJ1-2; D is perhaps TRBD1 (6 bases). Trimming shortened V by 11 bases and J by 8 bases, and 21 bases separated the two germline ends. This CDR3 has 13 amino acids. The germline V gene has CDR1 ENHRY and CDR2 SYGVKD. This CDR3 is CAVAGTTPEGYTF. The CDR3 DNA sequence: TGTGCCGTAGCCGGGACAACCCCTGAAGGCTACACCTTC.

The table lists this clone with a few counts. The chain links TRBV7-3 to TRBJ2-3; possibly TRBD2 for D (6 bases). The V gene's germline CDR1 is SGHTA and CDR2 FQGTGA. This CDR3 spans 14 amino acids. The ends were cut back, 5 bases at V and 0 bases at J, with 9 bases in the middle. The CDR3 protein is CASSRAGSTDTQYF. The CDR3, as DNA: TGTGCCAGCAGCCGCGCGGGAAGCACAGATACGCAGTATTTT.

This chain uses TRBV25-1 with TRBJ2-2, with D possibly matching TRBD1 (5 bases). The CDR3 runs 15 residues. CDR1 and CDR2 from the germline V gene are MGHDK and SYGVNS. Deletions cut 6 bases from V and 0 bases from J, with 11 bases between. The chain's CDR3 is CASSSTGSNTGELFF. Here the CDR3 DNA reads TGTGCCAGCAGCAGCACAGGATCGAACACCGGGGAGCTGTTTTTT.

This chain uses TRBV7-8 with TRBJ1-2; D is undetermined. Germline loops: CDR1 SGHVS, CDR2 FQNEAQ. Between the trimmed V and J ends, which lost 0 bases and 5 bases, there was a span of 7 bases. CDR3 length: 13 residues. The DNA of the CDR3 is TGTGCCAGCAGCTTAGCACAGTTATATGGCTACACCTTC. Residues: CASSLAQLYGYTF.

This clone came up a few times. The chain couples TRBV6-1 to TRBJ2-7, with TRBD2 matching over 7 bases. In germline, CDR1 is MNHNS, CDR2 SASEGT. J lost 6 bases, V lost 6 bases, and 11 bases had no gene match. The CDR3 has 14 amino acids. The CDR3 DNA sequence: TGTGCCAGCAGATACGAGGGACTAAGGAGCGAGCAGTACTTC. It specifies CASRYEGLRSEQYF.

This clone has more than one count but fewer than ten. The chain carries TRBV18 and TRBJ2-1; D might be TRBD2 (6 bases). The V gene's germline CDR1 is KGHSH and CDR2 LQKENI. V lost 2 bases and J lost 0, with 11 bases in between. CDR3 size: 16 residues. The CDR3 region has the DNA TGTGCCAGCTCACCAAGGGGAGGAAGCTCCTACAATGAGCAGTTCTTC. Its translation: CASSPRGGSSYNEQFF.

The rearrangement joins TRBV2 to TRBJ1-5; 9 positions agree with TRBD1. The CDR3 runs 12 residues. Germline assignment: CDR1 SNHLY and CDR2 FYNNEI. V lost 11 bases, J lost 6 bases, and 5 bases stayed unmatched. The CDR3 DNA is TGTGCCGATGGGACAGGGTCTCAGCCCCAGCATTTT. It is translated as CADGTGSQPQHF. The full variable domain, in which reference TRBV2 and TRBJ1-5 provide the parts outside the CDR3, is EPEVTQTPSHQVTQMGQEVILRCVPISNHLYFYWYRQILGQKVEFLVSFYNNEISEKSEIFDDQFSVERPDGSNFTLKIRSTKLEDSAMYFCADGTGSQPQHFGDGTRLSIL.

The genes are TRBV7-9 and TRBJ2-3; TRBD1 is a possible D gene (6 bases). The V end lost 5 bases, the J end lost 0 bases, and 12 bases lay between the germline ends. This CDR3 contains 15 residues. Germline V CDR1 and CDR2: SEHNR, FQNEAQ (reference sequence). Here the CDR3 reads CASSRGQVSTDTQYF. CDR3 coding DNA: TGTGCCAGCAGCCGGGGACAAGTTAGCACAGATACGCAGTATTTT.